This T cell receptor beta chain was captured by sequencing in a study of T cells in Graves' hyperthyroidism and ophthalmopathy. General study results and limits: Blood samples included most of the expanded thyroid clonotypes exceeding 0.001. It was a median 6.5 months before onset that the model predicted ophthalmopathy.

In the case of this clonotype: What it binds is unknown.

This CDR3 comprises 13 residues. V lost 10 bases and J 2 bases, leaving 9 bases between the germline ends. Germline CDR1 ENHRY, CDR2 SYGVKD. Over 18 months, lack of ophthalmopathy progression marked Graves' hyperthyroidism as stable. Template material for amplifying TCR beta CDR3 regions consisted of RNA transcripts. With the HTBI primer set, the TCR CDR3 went through a first round of RT-PCR. TCRdb used MiXCR to reprocess the multiplex PCR reads, holding one entry per CDR3 protein. The sample has around 720,000 distinct CDR3 sequences; 35% are singletons. The sample consisted of blood. V is TRBV10-3 and J is TRBJ2-6; D not certain. This receptor was taken from a woman aged 40 to 49 with Graves' hyperthyroidism. Written as DNA, the CDR3 is TGTGCCACCATAGCCGCTGGGGCCAACGTCCTGACTTTC. Its protein is CATIAAGANVLTF.